These T cell receptor beta chains were read from a single sample in a study of persistence of HIV-infected CD4 T cells. The assay was immunoSEQ multiplex PCR, and TCRdb's table has in-frame clones only and misses some. The table has approximately 12,000 clones, about 72% seen once. These receptors are not linked to any known antigen. Material: CD4+ T cells sorted from PBMCs after roughly 17-hour stimulation, obtained from a patient who received antiretroviral therapy. The receptors come from an adult man with HIV who was CMV-seropositive. Both conserved end residues are part of each CDR3. The order of the fields is clone size, D gene, V gene, J gene, CDR3 DNA, CDR3 protein. A D gene is named only where the DNA matches it firmly. Part of the rows lack a size; the others show once, few, many or a class for expanded clones.

few	NA	TRBV19	TRBJ1-1	TGTGCCAGTAAAAGGGCAATGAACACTGAAGCTTTCTTT	CASKRAMNTEAFF
once	TRBD2	TRBV19	TRBJ2-7	TGTGCCAGTAGGGGTACGGGGATGGGTAGCGGGACCTACGAGCAGTACTTC	CASRGTGMGSGTYEQYF
NA	NA	TRBV28	TRBJ1-2	TGTGCCAGCAGTTTGGAACAGGGCCGTAACTATGGCTACACCTTC	CASSLEQGRNYGYTF
NA	NA	TRBV2	TRBJ2-7	TGTGCCAGCAGTGAATGGGAGAGTTCCCTCGAGCAGTACTTC	CASSEWESSLEQYF
few	TRBD2	TRBV2	TRBJ2-3	TGTGCCAGCAGCGCGACTAGCGGCGCTAGCACAGATACGCAGTATTTT	CASSATSGASTDTQYF
medium-sized	NA	TRBV29-1	TRBJ2-3	TGCAGCGTTGAAGCGGGGGTTGGGGGCACAGATACGCAGTATTTT	CSVEAGVGGTDTQYF
few	TRBD1	TRBV3-1/TRBV3-2	TRBJ2-1	TGTGCCAGCAGCCAGACAGGGGGCTCAAAGCAGTTCTTC	CASSQTGGSKQFF
once	TRBD1	TRBV5-1	TRBJ1-6	TGCGCCAGCAGCTCAACCACAGGGGGGTGGGATTCACCCCTCCACTTT	CASSSTTGGWDSPLHF
NA	NA	TRBV5-1	TRBJ1-3	TGCGCCAGCAGCTTAACGGGGGAAGGCCGGGTCTCTGGAAACACCATATATTTT	CASSLTGEGRVSGNTIYF
NA	TRBD1	TRBV24-1	TRBJ2-1	TGTGCCACCAAAGCCGGGACAGGGGTCCCGGGTGAGCAGTTCTTC	CATKAGTGVPGEQFF
NA	TRBD2	TRBV7-2	TRBJ2-7	TGTGCCAGCAGGGCGGGGGGGGGCTCCTACGAGCAGTACTTC	CASRAGGGSYEQYF
NA	NA	TRBV18	TRBJ1-4	TGTGCCAGCTCACCCAAGGGGGGAGTTAATGAAAAACTGTTTTTT	CASSPKGGVNEKLFF
NA	NA	TRBV6-5	TRBJ1-3	TGTGCCAGCAGACCCACGAGCTCTGGAAACACCATATATTTT	CASRPTSSGNTIYF
NA	NA	TRBV7-8	TRBJ1-5	TGTGCCAGCAGCTTCGACAGAAATCAGCCCCAGCATTTT	CASSFDRNQPQHF
NA	NA	TRBV2	TRBJ1-5	TGTGCCAGCAGTGATCTCCGTCAGCCCCAGCATTTT	CASSDLRQPQHF
NA	NA	TRBV6-5	TRBJ1-1	TGTGCCAGCAGAACCCCGGGGGGGAACACTGAAGCTTTCTTT	CASRTPGGNTEAFF
NA	NA	TRBV5-4	TRBJ2-2	TGTGCCAGCAGCTTGGCCCGGGGGTCGAGCACCGGGGAGCTGTTTTTT	CASSLARGSSTGELFF
few	TRBD1	TRBV19	TRBJ2-1	TGTGCCAGTAGCCAAGGACAGGGGGTCAATGAGCAGTTCTTC	CASSQGQGVNEQFF
NA	NA	TRBV10-3	TRBJ1-1	TGTGCCATCAGCCAAGGGGAGGGTGAGGCTGAAGCTTTCTTT	CAISQGEGEAEAFF
few	NA	TRBV27	TRBJ2-7	TGTGCCAGCAGTTTATTTTCAGGGGTAATCTACGAGCAGTACTTC	CASSLFSGVIYEQYF
NA	NA	TRBV9	TRBJ1-4	TGTGCCAGCAGCGTAGTGTTGGGGGATAATGAAAAACTGTTTTTT	CASSVVLGDNEKLFF
NA	NA	TRBV3-1/TRBV3-2	TRBJ2-7	TGTGCCACCAATAGCGGTTACGAGCAGTACTTC	CATNSGYEQYF
NA	TRBD2	TRBV19	TRBJ2-2	TGTGCCAGTAGCAATGGACTAGCGGGGGCCCCAATGGGGGAGCTGTTTTTT	CASSNGLAGAPMGELFF
NA	NA	TRBV5-1	TRBJ2-7	TGCGCCAGCAGCTTCGACGGCTCCTACGAGCAGTACTTC	CASSFDGSYEQYF
NA	TRBD1	TRBV28	TRBJ1-5	TGTGCCAGCATTTCGGGACAGGGGAACCCCCAGCATTTT	CASISGQGNPQHF
NA	TRBD2	TRBV28	TRBJ2-4	TGTGCCAGCAGTTTGCCCCGGACTAGCGGGGTAGCCAAAAACATTCAGTACTTC	CASSLPRTSGVAKNIQYF
NA	TRBD1	TRBV4-1	TRBJ1-1	TGCGCCAGCAGCCTAGACAGGGATGTCGCTGAAGCTTTCTTT	CASSLDRDVAEAFF
NA	NA	TRBV19	TRBJ1-5	TGTGCCAGTAGTATAGATGGCGGACGGGGGAATCAGCCCCAGCATTTT	CASSIDGGRGNQPQHF
NA	TRBD1	TRBV7-3	TRBJ1-6	TGTGCCAGCAGCTTAACACGGCCGGGACAGGTCAATTCACCCCTCCACTTT	CASSLTRPGQVNSPLHF
NA	NA	TRBV19	TRBJ1-5	TGTGCCAGTAGCGGTGGGGTCAACACCCCTTCCCCCCAGCATTTT	CASSGGVNTPSPQHF
NA	NA	TRBV5-4	TRBJ1-2	TGTGCCAGCAGCAACCGGGCCCATGGCTACACCTTC	CASSNRAHGYTF
NA	NA	TRBV5-1	TRBJ2-7	TGCGCCAGCAGCTTTGAGTACGAGCAGTACTTC	CASSFEYEQYF
NA	TRBD1	TRBV28	TRBJ1-2	TGTGCCAGCAAGACTAAGACAGGGAACTATGGCTACACCTTC	CASKTKTGNYGYTF
few	NA	TRBV7-9	TRBJ2-1	TGTGCCAGCAGCTTAACGAGGAGCTCCTACAATGAGCAGTTCTTC	CASSLTRSSYNEQFF
NA	NA	TRBV3-1/TRBV3-2	TRBJ1-1	TGTGCCAGCAGCCCCGGAATGGGGGCGGAAGCTTTCTTT	CASSPGMGAEAFF
few	NA	TRBV3-1/TRBV3-2	TRBJ2-7	TGTGCCAGCAGCCAAGTTGGGGCGGGGAGGCCCTACGAGCAGTACTTC	CASSQVGAGRPYEQYF
NA	TRBD1	TRBV30	TRBJ2-1	TGTGCCTGGAGTCCGAAGCCGGGACAGGGGGTCTTC	CAWSPKPGQGVF
once	TRBD2	TRBV5-4	TRBJ2-2	TGTGCCAGCAGCCAGGGACTAGCGGGGGACACCGGGGAGCTGTTTTTT	CASSQGLAGDTGELFF
few	NA	TRBV27	TRBJ2-3	TGTGCCAGCAGTTTAGGGTTAGGGCCTTGGACAGATACGCAGTATTTT	CASSLGLGPWTDTQYF
NA	NA	TRBV6-1	TRBJ1-4	TGTGCCAGCAGTGAATTTATGCAGCAGGGTAATGAAAAACTGTTTTTT	CASSEFMQQGNEKLFF
NA	NA	TRBV28	TRBJ1-5	TGTGCCAGCAACACAGGGCGCGGCAATCAGCCCCAGCATTTT	CASNTGRGNQPQHF
few	NA	TRBV11-1	TRBJ1-6	TGTGCCAGCAGTCTAATTGGCCATAATTCACCCCTCCACTTT	CASSLIGHNSPLHF
NA	NA	TRBV4-2	TRBJ2-1	TGTGCCAGCAGCCAAGCTGTAGCGGTCGGCGATGAGCAGTTCTTC	CASSQAVAVGDEQFF
medium-sized	TRBD1	TRBV2	TRBJ1-1	TGTGCCAGCAGTAGACAGGGTAGGGACACTGAAGCTTTCTTT	CASSRQGRDTEAFF
NA	NA	TRBV6-5	TRBJ1-2	TGTGCCAGCCAAAAGGGCCTAGCTAACTATGGCTACACCTTC	CASQKGLANYGYTF
NA	NA	TRBV28	TRBJ1-5	TGTGCCAGCAGGGTATCACAGGGAAATGTACAGCCCCAGCATTTT	CASRVSQGNVQPQHF
once	NA	TRBV5-1	TRBJ2-3	TGCGCCAGCAGCAAGGACAGCACAGATACGCAGTATTTT	CASSKDSTDTQYF